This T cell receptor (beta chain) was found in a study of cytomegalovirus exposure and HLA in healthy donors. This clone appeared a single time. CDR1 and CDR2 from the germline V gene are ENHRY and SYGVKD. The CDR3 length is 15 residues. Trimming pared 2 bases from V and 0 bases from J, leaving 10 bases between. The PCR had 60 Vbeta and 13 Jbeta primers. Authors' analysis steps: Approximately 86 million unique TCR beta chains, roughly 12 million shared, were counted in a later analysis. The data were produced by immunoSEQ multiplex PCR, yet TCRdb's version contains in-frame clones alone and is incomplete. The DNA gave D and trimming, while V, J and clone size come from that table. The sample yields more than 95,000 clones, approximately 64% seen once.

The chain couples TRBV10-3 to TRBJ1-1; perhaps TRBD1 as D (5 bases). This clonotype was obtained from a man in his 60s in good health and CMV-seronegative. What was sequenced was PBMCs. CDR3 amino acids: CAISEGEGMNTEAFF. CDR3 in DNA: TGTGCCATCAGTGAGGGGGAGGGGATGAACACTGAAGCTTTCTTT.